This T cell receptor (beta chain) derives from a study of breast tumors, draining lymph nodes, adjacent tissues. Study-level findings and limits: Data fit most tumor T cells coming from lymph node, expanding in tumor. Tumor and nontumor repertoires were significantly more similar in luminal-like than in basal-like breast cancer. Tumor T cell lymph node origin was a supported hypothesis, not proven. Tumor repertoires ranked between lymph nodes and nontumor tissue in diversity, with V and J gene preferences.

There are many counts of this clonotype. The antigen is undetermined. Germline values: CDR1 SGHRS, CDR2 YFSETQ. J gave up 2 bases and V 3 bases, and 4 bases lay outside the gene matches. The CDR3 extends over 16 amino acids. Samples came from axillary lymph nodes draining the breast cancer. Via MiXCR, TCRdb re-called the multiplex PCR reads, giving one row per CDR3 protein. The table records under 150,000 distinct CDR3 sequences, approximately 20% of them present only once. The sequenced sample consisted of axillary lymph node tissue. The chain links TRBV5-1 to TRBJ2-2; 10 nucleotides align to TRBD2. This TCR derives from a female donor with breast cancer. Some clones in this sample may be carry-over from other donors' samples. CDR3 in DNA: TGCGCCAGCAGCTCCGGGACTAGCGCCAACACCGGGGAGCTGTTTTTT. Protein sequence: CASSSGTSANTGELFF.